Presented here are 25 T cell receptor beta chains from one specimen sequenced in a study of shared clonotypes between healthy human individuals. Assay used: immunoSEQ multiplex PCR; TCRdb lists only in-frame clones, some missing. The table records under 2.5 million clones, 85% to 95% of them present only once. Sample: naive CD4+ T cells from PBMCs. Documented subset: CD45RA+ positively selected. The receptors derive from a man younger than 35 in good health. Some clones in this sample may be carry-over from other donors' samples.

This chain joins TRBV5-6 and TRBJ2-5, with D possibly being TRBD1 or TRBD2 (6 bases each). Germline loops: CDR1 SGHDT, CDR2 YYEEEE. CDR3 length equals 14 residues. V dropped 4 bases and J dropped 3 bases, with 13 bases sitting between them. CDR3 loop: CASSGGGMEETQYF. As DNA, the CDR3 is TGTGCCAGCAGCGGGGGCGGGATGGAAGAGACCCAGTACTTC.

V gene TRBV5-5 combines with J gene TRBJ2-7, with 9 bases fitting TRBD1. V trimming: 2 bases; J trimming: 3 bases; junction bases outside the gene matches: 6. Germline CDR1 SGHKS, CDR2 YYEKEE (reference sequence). The CDR3 has 15 residues. Here the CDR3 DNA reads TGTGCCAGCAGCTTTTGGCGACAGGGGGACTACGAGCAGTACTTC. Protein product: CASSFWRQGDYEQYF.

The chain carries TRBV10-1 and TRBJ2-1; 8 nucleotides agree with TRBD2. Trimming at V came to 8 bases and at J to 0 bases, leaving 6 bases not matched to a gene. This CDR3 has 15 amino acids. Germline loops: CDR1 WNHNN, CDR2 SYGVQD (reference sequence). CDR3 region: CASGQRGSSYNEQFF. In nucleotides, the CDR3 is TGCGCCAGCGGACAGCGGGGGAGCTCCTACAATGAGCAGTTCTTC.

The V gene is TRBV6-5, the J gene TRBJ1-1, with D tentatively TRBD1 (5 bases). V gave up 6 bases and J gave up 1 base, with 12 bases separating them. Looked up from germline, CDR1 is MNHEY and CDR2 is SVGAGI. The CDR3 totals 14 residues. The CDR3 protein is CASREGPENTEAFF. As DNA, the CDR3 is TGTGCCAGCAGGGAGGGACCGGAGAACACTGAAGCTTTCTTT.

In this sample, this clone turned up once. The chain carries TRBV2 and TRBJ2-7; D gene ambiguous. The CDR3 is 14 residues long. V lost 6 bases to trimming and J lost 1 base, with 13 bases between them. Germline V gene sequence: CDR1 SNHLY, CDR2 FYNNEI. The CDR3 protein is CASRVAGLSYEQYF. DNA for the CDR3: TGTGCCAGCAGGGTGGCTGGGTTATCCTACGAGCAGTACTTC.

This clone was counted only a few times. CDR3 region: CASSLDRDQPQHF. CDR3 coding DNA: TGTGCCAGCAGCTTAGACAGGGACCAGCCCCAGCATTTT. The V call is TRBV5-6, the J call TRBJ1-5; 7 bases align to TRBD1. This CDR3 region has 13 residues. The V gene's germline CDR1 is SGHDT and CDR2 YYEEEE. Trimming cost V 2 bases and J 7 bases; bases outside gene matches: 3. The full variable domain, its missing parts supplied by reference TRBV5-6 and TRBJ1-5, is DAGVTQSPTHLIKTRGQQVTLRCSPKSGHDTVSWYQQALGQGPQFIFQYYEEEERQRGNFPDRFSGHQFPNYSSELNVNALLLGDSALYLCASSLDRDQPQHFGDGTRLSIL.

The chain joins TRBV30 to TRBJ2-3; D possibly corresponds to TRBD1 (7 bases). From germline, CDR1 is GTSNPN and CDR2 SVGIG (reference sequence). V shed 8 bases and J shed 12 bases, with 21 bases lying between them. This CDR3 comprises 12 residues. CDR3 in DNA: TGTGCCCGCGCCGAGACGGGGGACAGACAGTATTTT. It specifies CARAETGDRQYF.

V gene TRBV18 combines with J gene TRBJ2-1; the D gene is possibly TRBD2 (6 bases). The CDR3 has 16 residues. Germline V gene data show CDR1 as KGHSH and CDR2 as LQKENI. Trimming cost V 2 bases and J 0 bases, with 11 bases left between them. CDR3 DNA: TGTGCCAGCTCACCAGACGAGCGGGTCTCCTACAATGAGCAGTTCTTC. Protein: CASSPDERVSYNEQFF.

V usage is TRBV6-5 and J usage is TRBJ1-1; D remains unclear. Germline-derived CDR1 and CDR2 are MNHEY and SVGAGI. The CDR3 spans 12 residues. Trimming pared 6 bases from V and 1 base from J, leaving 6 bases between. CDR3: CASSDRNTEAFF. The CDR3 DNA sequence: TGTGCCAGCAGCGACCGGAACACTGAAGCTTTCTTT.

This clone was seen once. The same CDR3 also results from other DNA sequences found in this sample. This chain uses TRBV7-2 with TRBJ2-5; no reliable D call. This CDR3 has 12 amino acids. Germline-derived CDR1 and CDR2 are SGHTA and FQGNSA. The V end lost 5 bases, the J end lost 4 bases, and 8 bases lay between the germline ends. In DNA form, the CDR3 reads TGTGCCAGCAGCCCGGGCCGAGAGACCCAGTACTTC. Its translation: CASSPGRETQYF.

Turning to this clone: Other DNA sequences from this sample encode an identical CDR3 as well. The V call is TRBV5-1, the J call TRBJ2-1, with 13 nucleotides matching TRBD2. After removal of 4 bases from V and 3 bases from J, the junction contained 4 bases not matched to a gene. Germline loops: CDR1 SGHRS, CDR2 YFSETQ. CDR3 length: 16 amino acids. CDR3 amino acids: CASSLGLAGYYNEQFF. The DNA for the CDR3 is TGCGCCAGCAGCCTGGGACTAGCGGGGTACTACAATGAGCAGTTCTTC.

The chain couples TRBV28 to TRBJ1-5; a weak D match, TRBD1 (6 bases). Per germline, CDR1 MDHEN and CDR2 SYDVKM. Trimming shortened V by 10 bases and J by 1 base, and 14 bases separated the two germline ends. CDR3 size: 14 residues. DNA of the CDR3: TGTGCCACCATAGGGGGAGGGAGCAATCAGCCCCAGCATTTT. Encoded protein: CATIGGGSNQPQHF.

This chain uses TRBV5-1 with TRBJ2-7; 9 nucleotides match TRBD1. The CDR3 spans 15 residues. V was pared by 0 bases and J by 4 bases, with 5 bases of the junction left unmatched. Per germline, CDR1 SGHRS and CDR2 YFSETQ. The CDR3 region has the DNA TGCGCCAGCAGCTTGGGGGACAGGGTAACGTACGAGCAGTACTTC. Its protein product is CASSLGDRVTYEQYF.

The V gene is TRBV11-1, the J gene TRBJ2-4, with 16 bases lining up with TRBD2. Germline CDR1 and CDR2: SGHAT and FQDESV (reference sequence). J gave up 7 bases and V 5 bases, and 11 bases lay outside the gene matches. The CDR3 runs 18 residues. CDR3 residues: CASSPNGTSGRARNIQYF. Here the CDR3 DNA reads TGTGCCAGCAGCCCAAATGGGACTAGCGGGAGGGCCAGGAACATTCAGTACTTC.

Details on this clone: Other DNA sequences within the sample encode an identical CDR3. The J gene is TRBJ2-7, the V gene TRBV9, with a weak D call TRBD2 (6 bases). The CDR3 is 15 amino acids. Per the germline V gene, CDR1 is SGDLS and CDR2 is YYNGEE. Trimming took 0 bases from V and 3 from J, leaving 13 bases between them. The CDR3 is CASSVGLAVNYEQYF. DNA of the CDR3: TGTGCCAGCAGCGTAGGTTTAGCGGTAAACTACGAGCAGTACTTC.

The V call is TRBV11-2, the J call TRBJ2-1, with 9 bases that match TRBD2. Germline V gene data show CDR1 as SGHAT and CDR2 as FQNNGV. V shed 2 bases and J 6 bases; nucleotides not matched to a gene: 8. This CDR3 contains 16 residues. CDR3 DNA sequence: TGTGCCAGCAGCTTATTCGGCGGGAGGGGGGCCAATGAGCAGTTCTTC. Translation gives CASSLFGGRGANEQFF.

This chain connects TRBV7-2 to TRBJ1-4; a possible D gene is TRBD1 (6 bases). Germline V gene data show CDR1 as SGHTA and CDR2 as FQGNSA. The CDR3 loop spans 14 amino acids. The ends were cut back, 6 bases at V and 7 bases at J, with 15 bases in the middle. CDR3 nucleotides: TGTGCCAGCAGTCACAGGGATGAGGGTGAAAAACTGTTTTTT. As protein: CASSHRDEGEKLFF.

This clone appeared a single time. The rearrangement links TRBV6-6 to TRBJ2-5; no firm D call. The CDR3 covers 16 residues. Germline V gene data show CDR1 as MNHNY and CDR2 as SVGAGI (reference sequence). V was cut by 7 bases and J by 3 bases, with 21 bases left in between. CDR3 nucleotide sequence: TGTGCCAGCAAGGTGGGGTCGGGCATCGCGGAAGAGACCCAGTACTTC. It is translated as CASKVGSGIAEETQYF.

The rearrangement uses TRBV4-1 and TRBJ1-3, with D possibly being TRBD1 (5 bases). The CDR3 extends over 14 amino acids. The V end was cut by 4 bases, the J end by 4 bases, with 11 bases between. Germline lookup yields CDR1 MGHRA and CDR2 YSYEKL. The CDR3 here is CASSPGPGGNTIYF. Here the CDR3 DNA reads TGCGCCAGCAGCCCGGGGCCAGGGGGAAACACCATATATTTT.

This chain connects TRBV29-1 to TRBJ2-1; D is unresolved. Per the germline V gene, CDR1 is SQVTM and CDR2 is ANQGSEA. V dropped 4 bases and J dropped 8 bases, with 12 bases sitting between them. The CDR3 spans 12 residues. The CDR3 is CSVGYVTDEQFF. In DNA form, the CDR3 reads TGCAGCGTTGGGTACGTTACCGATGAGCAGTTCTTC.

The V call is TRBV13, the J call TRBJ2-3; a possible D gene is TRBD2 (6 bases). The CDR3 spans 13 residues. Germline values: CDR1 PRHDT, CDR2 FYEKMQ (reference sequence). V lost 4 bases and J 4 bases, leaving 9 bases between the germline ends. CDR3 sequence reads: CASSSGTPDTQYF. CDR3 nucleotides: TGTGCCAGCAGCTCCGGGACTCCAGATACGCAGTATTTT.

This clone was recorded only once. This rearrangement joins TRBV6-5 to TRBJ2-3; D may be TRBD2 (5 bases). The CDR3 has 14 amino acids. In germline, CDR1 is MNHEY, CDR2 SVGAGI. V shed 6 bases and J shed 4 bases, with 14 bases lying between them. CDR3: CASRKQPGSDTQYF. The CDR3 DNA reads TGTGCCAGCAGGAAGCAACCGGGATCAGATACGCAGTATTTT.

The chain couples TRBV27 to TRBJ1-4; D is possibly TRBD1 (5 bases). V was trimmed by 7 bases and J by 7 bases, leaving 19 bases between them. Germline V lookup: CDR1 MNHEY, CDR2 SMNVEV (reference sequence). This CDR3 comprises 15 residues. The CDR3 nucleotides read TGTGCCAGCACCTTTTCCGGGACGCGGGCTGAAAAACTGTTTTTT. It yields the protein CASTFSGTRAEKLFF.

The gene calls are TRBV5-1 and TRBJ2-3, with D perhaps TRBD1 or TRBD2 (5 bases each). Germline V gene data show CDR1 as SGHRS and CDR2 as YFSETQ. The V and J ends lost 4 bases and 4 bases respectively, with 10 bases between them. The CDR3 has 13 residues. The CDR3 DNA reads TGCGCCAGCAGCGGAGGACACGCAGATACGCAGTATTTT. Its protein product is CASSGGHADTQYF.

The rearrangement links TRBV27 to TRBJ1-1; 12 bases map to TRBD1. The CDR3 spans 18 residues. Germline loops: CDR1 MNHEY, CDR2 SMNVEV (reference sequence). V shed 4 bases and J 5 bases; nucleotides not matched to a gene: 14. CDR3 amino acids: CASSSAFTRDRGRTEAFF. The CDR3 DNA sequence: TGTGCCAGCAGTTCTGCTTTTACCCGGGACAGGGGGCGGACTGAAGCTTTCTTT.